Below are 27 T cell receptor beta chains sequenced from a single sample in a study of early T cells in non-severe SARS-CoV-2 infection. TCRdb independently ran MiXCR on the 5' RACE reads; one entry per CDR3 protein. The table shows some 70,000 distinct CDR3 sequences, with 8% to 9.5% occurring only once. Specimen: whole blood. All receptors derive from an adult who was a healthcare worker with PCR-confirmed SARS-CoV-2 infection or an uninfected control (not recorded which).

This clonotype was detected only once. One junction end disagrees with the germline gene, perhaps due to a read error. The V and J genes are TRBV5-1 and TRBJ2-6; D call uncertain. The germline V gene encodes CDR1 SGHRS and CDR2 YFSETQ. The CDR3 runs to 15 residues. The CDR3 loop is CASGLGSSGANVLTF. Written as DNA, the CDR3 is TGCGCCAGCGGCTTGGGCAGCTCTGGGGCCAACGTCCTGACTTTC.

This clonotype was counted ten times or more. The CDR3, as DNA: TGTGCCACCAGTGTTACTAGCGGGAGCCAGGGGCAGTTCTTC. Translating gives CATSVTSGSQGQFF. This sequence joins TRBV24-1 and TRBJ2-1, with 11 bases aligning to TRBD2. V lost 5 bases, J lost 12 bases, and 8 bases stayed unmatched. This CDR3 spans 14 amino acids. The germline V gene has CDR1 KGHDR and CDR2 SFDVKD.

This chain connects TRBV6-7 to TRBJ2-4; the D is unclear. TRBV6-7 is given ORF status, its function remaining uncertain. V was shortened by 2 bases and J by 1 base, with 12 bases between the two germline ends. There are 16 residues in the CDR3. The CDR3 bases are TGTGCCAGCAGTTACAAGGGTTTGCGCGCCAAAAACATTCAGTACTTC. Protein: CASSYKGLRAKNIQYF.

The chain links TRBV5-4 to TRBJ2-1, with 8 bases lining up with TRBD2. Looked up from germline, CDR1 is SGHNT and CDR2 is YYREEE (reference sequence). Germline trimming cut 4 bases from V and 1 base from J; bases unmatched to any gene: 4. The CDR3 consists of 15 residues. The CDR3 protein is CASSIPGGSYNEQFF. CDR3 sequence (DNA): TGTGCCAGCAGCATTCCGGGAGGGTCCTACAATGAGCAGTTCTTC.

The rearrangement joins TRBV12-3 or TRBV12-4 to TRBJ2-3; TRBD2 matches 9 bases. The CDR3 has 15 amino acids. With 4 bases clipped from V and 2 bases from J, the junction kept 4 bases outside the gene matches. Here the CDR3 DNA reads TGTGCCAGCAGTTCCAGGACTAGCGACACAGATACGCAGTATTTT. This translates into CASSSRTSDTDTQYF.

The chain links TRBV6-5 to TRBJ2-1; D not certain. This CDR3 has 13 amino acids. Germline lookup yields CDR1 MNHEY and CDR2 SVGAGI. V was pared by 5 bases and J by 10 bases, with 15 bases between. CDR3: CASSQNPRREQFF. The CDR3 DNA sequence: TGTGCCAGCAGTCAGAACCCCCGGAGAGAGCAGTTCTTC.

This chain joins TRBV13 and TRBJ2-7; 8 nucleotides match TRBD1. The ends lost 5 bases at V and 1 base at J; junction bases unmatched: 13. The CDR3 spans 17 residues. The germline V gene encodes CDR1 PRHDT and CDR2 FYEKMQ (reference sequence). CDR3 sequence (DNA): TGTGCCAGCAGCCCCCCCCCAGGGGGCCGGCTTTCCTACGAGCAGTACTTC. Protein: CASSPPPGGRLSYEQYF.

With regard to this clonotype: A clone one base away is much larger, so this may be a read error. The rearrangement joins TRBV7-3 to TRBJ1-1; TRBD1 matches 8 bases. The CDR3 extends over 14 amino acids. Germline CDR1 and CDR2: SGHTA and FQGTGA. In DNA, the CDR3 is TGTGCCAGCAGCACGGACAGGGCGAACACTGGAGCTTTCTTT. This translates into CASSTDRANTGAFF.

This clonotype was counted between two and nine times. V usage is TRBV12-3 or TRBV12-4 and J usage is TRBJ2-7; perhaps TRBD1 as D (6 bases). V was trimmed by 3 bases and J by 0 bases, leaving 9 bases between them. CDR3 size: 14 residues. The CDR3 reads CASSLVTGSYEQYF. DNA of the CDR3: TGTGCCAGCAGTTTGGTGACAGGCTCCTACGAGCAGTACTTC.

The chain joins TRBV27 to TRBJ2-7; 8 bases align to TRBD1. This CDR3 comprises 14 residues. The germline V gene encodes CDR1 MNHEY and CDR2 SMNVEV (reference sequence). Trimming cost V 5 bases and J 5 bases; bases outside gene matches: 8. The CDR3 sequence: CASSTWTGPDEQYF. The DNA for the CDR3 is TGTGCCAGCAGTACTTGGACAGGGCCCGACGAGCAGTACTTC.

The chain uses TRBV4-1 and TRBJ1-5; maybe TRBD1 (5 bases). The V gene's germline CDR1 is MGHRA and CDR2 YSYEKL. V gave up 1 base and J gave up 4 bases, with 8 bases separating them. The CDR3 has 14 residues. The CDR3 DNA is TGCGCCAGCAGCCAAGTGAGACAGAATCAGCCCCAGCATTTT. It translates to CASSQVRQNQPQHF.

The V and J genes are TRBV20-1 and TRBJ1-5; 7 positions agree with TRBD1. The CDR3 loop spans 14 amino acids. V lost 5 bases and J lost 3; bases outside the gene matches: 7. Germline V gene sequence: CDR1 DFQATT, CDR2 SNEGSKA (reference sequence). DNA for the CDR3: TGCAGTGCTGGGTCCGGGACAGTCAATCAGCCCCAGCATTTT. Its protein is CSAGSGTVNQPQHF.

The genes are TRBV21-1 and TRBJ2-5. TRBV21-1 is a listed pseudogene. The CDR3 has 15 residues. CDR3: CASSKTTLFQETQYF. The DNA of the CDR3 is TGTGCCAGCAGCAAGACGACCCTTTTCCAAGAGACCCAGTACTTC.

The rearrangement uses TRBV29-1 and TRBJ1-1; D unresolved. V was cut by 6 bases and J by 4 bases, with 15 bases left in between. The CDR3 contains 13 residues. Germline V gene data show CDR1 as SQVTM and CDR2 as ANQGSEA. The CDR3 nucleotides are TGCAGCGTCGCGGGTCAGACGGGCACTGAAGCTTTCTTT. Protein product: CSVAGQTGTEAFF.

This clonotype was detected many times. The J gene is TRBJ2-1, the V gene TRBV6-2 or TRBV6-3; no firm D call. V was shortened by 7 bases and J by 3 bases, with 7 bases between the two germline ends. From germline, CDR1 is MNHEY and CDR2 SVGEGT. The CDR3 loop spans 12 amino acids. CDR3 sequence (DNA): TGTGCCAGCATAGATATCTACAATGAGCAGTTCTTC. It is translated as CASIDIYNEQFF.

This clonotype appeared a few times. The rearrangement links TRBV29-1 to TRBJ2-3, with 12 bases that match TRBD2. This CDR3 region has 14 residues. J lost 3 bases, V lost 6 bases, and 4 bases had no gene match. Per germline, CDR1 SQVTM and CDR2 ANQGSEA. The CDR3 is CSVTTSGRTDTQYF. The CDR3 DNA sequence: TGCAGCGTGACGACTAGCGGGAGAACAGATACGCAGTATTTT.

This clonotype was counted between two and nine times. The chain uses TRBV29-1 and TRBJ2-7; 9 bases fit TRBD1. CDR3 length: 14 amino acids. Germline values: CDR1 SQVTM, CDR2 ANQGSEA. The V and J ends lost 1 base and 2 bases, in that order; junction bases with no gene match: 3. CDR3 sequence reads: CSVEGTGETYEQYF. In DNA, the CDR3 is TGCAGCGTTGAAGGGACAGGGGAAACCTACGAGCAGTACTTC.

This clonotype was picked up a small number of times. The chain uses TRBV5-1 and TRBJ1-6; 7 nucleotides line up with TRBD1. CDR1 and CDR2 (germline): SGHRS, YFSETQ. The V segment lost 0 bases and the J segment 5 bases; nucleotides outside the gene matches: 2. CDR3 size: 15 residues. DNA of the CDR3: TGCGCCAGCAGCTTGGTGGGACAGAATAATTCACCCCTCCACTTT. Translation: CASSLVGQNNSPLHF.

This clonotype was recorded at least ten times. The V and J genes are TRBV7-9 and TRBJ1-1; TRBD1 matches 7 bases. The CDR3 sequence is 14 residues long. After removal of 4 bases from V and 4 bases from J, the junction contained 6 bases not matched to a gene. Germline V gene sequence: CDR1 SEHNR, CDR2 FQNEAQ (reference sequence). The CDR3 region is CASSSTTGPTEAFF. The CDR3 DNA reads TGTGCCAGCAGCTCCACGACAGGGCCCACTGAAGCTTTCTTT. Full variable domain (rest looked up from reference TRBV7-9 and TRBJ1-1): DTGVSQNPRHKITKRGQNVTFRCDPISEHNRLYWYRQTLGQGPEFLTYFQNEAQLEKSRLLSDRFSAERPKGSFSTLEIQRTEQGDSAMYLCASSSTTGPTEAFFGQGTRLTVV.

There are many counts of this clonotype. The V and J genes are TRBV7-6 and TRBJ1-1; D is unclear. CDR1 is SGHVS and CDR2 is FNYEAQ in the germline V gene. The V end lost 5 bases, the J end lost 5 bases, and 18 bases lay between the germline ends. The CDR3 runs 15 residues. CDR3 in amino acids: CASSPNGVRMTEAFF. For the CDR3, the DNA is TGTGCCAGCAGCCCAAATGGAGTCCGGATGACTGAAGCTTTCTTT.

In its sample, this clonotype was seen many times. The chain is built from TRBV4-2 and TRBJ2-7; 8 bases line up with TRBD1. The CDR3 runs 15 residues. Germline lookup yields CDR1 LGHNA and CDR2 YNFKEQ. Trimming removed 1 base from V and 6 bases from J; junction bases left unmatched: 8. The CDR3 bases are TGTGCCAGCAGCCAAGGGAGGGACAGGTTCGGCGAGCAGTACTTC. Its protein product is CASSQGRDRFGEQYF.

This clonotype has a count of ten or more. The rearrangement joins TRBV20-1 to TRBJ1-2; D is possibly TRBD1 (5 bases). Germline lookup yields CDR1 DFQATT and CDR2 SNEGSKA (reference sequence). CDR3 length equals 12 residues. The V and J ends lost 4 bases and 6 bases respectively, with 12 bases between them. The CDR3 loop reads CSATRGVDGYTF. In DNA form, the CDR3 reads TGCAGTGCTACTCGAGGGGTCGATGGCTACACCTTC.

This chain joins TRBV12-3 or TRBV12-4 and TRBJ2-1; no clear D. The CDR3 runs 16 residues. V was cut by 3 bases and J by 8 bases, with 20 bases left in between. CDR3 protein: CASSFVISSRRDEQFF. Written as DNA, the CDR3 is TGTGCCAGCAGTTTCGTTATTAGCTCTCGAAGGGATGAGCAGTTCTTC.

This clonotype showed up just a few times. CDR3 bases: TGTGCCAGCAGTGGGACAGGTGGGGGCTTCTTTGAGCAGTTCTTC. It specifies CASSGTGGGFFEQFF. The genes are TRBV6-2 or TRBV6-3 and TRBJ2-1, with 8 bases lining up with TRBD1. Germline V gene sequence: CDR1 MNHEY, CDR2 SVGEGT. This CDR3 is 15 amino acids long. V shed 5 bases, J shed 9 bases, and the junction held 12 bases outside the gene matches.

In its sample, this clonotype was seen a few times. The genes are TRBV5-1 and TRBJ2-3, with TRBD2 matching 7 bases. There are 16 residues in the CDR3. V dropped 3 bases and J dropped 5; count of bases not matched to a gene: 12. CDR1 and CDR2 (germline): SGHRS, YFSETQ. DNA for the CDR3: TGCGCCAGCAGCTCCTACCCGGGGAGGGTGGGAGATACGCAGTATTTT. Translation: CASSSYPGRVGDTQYF.

The chain links TRBV5-1 to TRBJ1-2; D is unresolved. The CDR3 consists of 15 residues. Trimming stripped 4 bases from V and 0 bases from J, with 13 bases between. Germline CDR1 is SGHRS and CDR2 is YFSETQ. CDR3 sequence reads: CASSTSTSANYGYTF. The CDR3 DNA follows: TGCGCCAGCAGCACATCGACGTCAGCTAACTATGGCTACACCTTC.

This clonotype occurred a few times. This chain links TRBV7-2 with TRBJ2-3; TRBD1 matches at 8 bases. Germline-derived CDR1 and CDR2 are SGHTA and FQGNSA. The CDR3 spans 14 residues. The ends lost 7 bases at V and 4 bases at J; junction bases unmatched: 7. DNA for the CDR3: TGTGCCAGCAAGACAGGGGTTGGGTCAGATACGCAGTATTTT. Its protein is CASKTGVGSDTQYF.